Listed below are T cell receptor beta chains from one sample, sequenced in a study of blood T cell repertoires in COVID-19. The data were produced by immunoSEQ multiplex PCR, yet TCRdb's version contains in-frame clones alone and is incomplete. The table has a few hundred thousand clones, about 92% seen once. Sequenced material: PBMCs or T cells enriched from blood (not recorded which). The receptors come from a woman in her 30s who had recovered from COVID-19. Each CDR3 is given with its conserved first and last residue. A D gene is named only where the DNA matches it firmly. For some rows the clone size is stated as once, few or many, or as a class when expanded; others skip it.

TRBJ2-7,TRBV18,NA,NA,14,TGTGCCAGCTCACCAGAAGACAGCACCTACGAGCAGTACTTC,CASSPEDSTYEQYF
TRBJ1-2,TRBV7-9,NA,NA,13,TGTGCCAGCAGCTTTTCGGGATTCTCTGGCTACACCTTC,CASSFSGFSGYTF
TRBJ1-2,TRBV29-1,NA,TRBD1,12,TGCAGCGTGGCGCAGGGGGGTTATGGCTACACCTTC,CSVAQGGYGYTF
TRBJ1-2,TRBV5-1,NA,TRBD1,15,TGCGCCAGCAGCTTGAACGGGGGACAGAACTATGGCTACACCTTC,CASSLNGGQNYGYTF
TRBJ1-3,TRBV28,once,NA,16,TGTGCCAGCAGTTTAAGCCGACGGAGCTCTGGAAACACCATATATTTT,CASSLSRRSSGNTIYF
TRBJ2-7,TRBV27,NA,NA,14,TGTGCCAGCAGTTTATCCAGGGAAGACTACGAGCAGTACTTC,CASSLSREDYEQYF
TRBJ2-1,TRBV4-1,NA,TRBD2,14,TGCGCCAGCAGCTTCGGACTAGCGGGAACTGAGCAGTTCTTC,CASSFGLAGTEQFF
TRBJ2-7,TRBV5-1,once,TRBD1,16,TGCGCCAGCAGCTTGGCAGCAGGACAGGGAATCTACGAGCAGTACTTC,CASSLAAGQGIYEQYF
TRBJ2-1,TRBV10-2,NA,NA,14,TGCGCCAGCGGCGGCTCCGCTCAGGGAAATGAGCAGTTCTTC,CASGGSAQGNEQFF
TRBJ1-6,TRBV6-5,NA,NA,13,TGTGCCAGCAGGGGAGGGTCAGATTCACCCCTCCACTTT,CASRGGSDSPLHF
TRBJ1-4,TRBV25-1,NA,NA,15,TGTGCCAGCAGTAGCCCTACGGGATATAATGAAAAACTGTTTTTT,CASSSPTGYNEKLFF
TRBJ2-6,TRBV7-3,NA,NA,16,TGTGCCAGCAGCTTAACAGGGGGCTCTGGGGCCAACGTCCTGACTTTC,CASSLTGGSGANVLTF
TRBJ1-3,TRBV7-9,NA,TRBD1,16,TGTGCCAGCAGCTCGGTGTCCCCGGGACAGGGGAACACCATATATTTT,CASSSVSPGQGNTIYF
TRBJ2-3,TRBV7-7,few,TRBD2,16,TGTGCTAGCAGCGAGCTAGCGGGGGGACCCACAGATACGCAGTATTTT,CASSELAGGPTDTQYF
TRBJ2-5,TRBV13,once,TRBD1,14,TGTGCCAGCAGCCGTGGACAGGTTCAAGAGACCCAGTACTTC,CASSRGQVQETQYF
TRBJ2-5,TRBV20-1,NA,NA,10,TGCAGTGCTACTCCGGGGACCCAGTACTTC,CSATPGTQYF
TRBJ1-3,TRBV15,NA,NA,14,TGTGCCACCAGCAGGAAGGGGTCTGGAAACACCATATATTTT,CATSRKGSGNTIYF
TRBJ2-7,TRBV10-3,NA,TRBD1,17,TGTGCCATCAGTGAGTCGACGGGACAGGGGGCCCCCTACGAGCAGTACTTC,CAISESTGQGAPYEQYF
TRBJ2-7,TRBV6-2/TRBV6-3,NA,NA,15,TGTGCCAGCAGTTACTCGACTCAGGGGCCCTACGAGCAGTACTTC,CASSYSTQGPYEQYF
TRBJ1-5,TRBV28,NA,NA,16,TGTGCCAGCAGTTTCGGAAGGGGGAGGGTAGATCAGCCCCAGCATTTT,CASSFGRGRVDQPQHF
TRBJ2-7,TRBV25-1,NA,NA,14,TGTGCCAGCAGAGGGAGTTTAAGGACCTACGAGCAGTACTTC,CASRGSLRTYEQYF
TRBJ2-7,TRBV7-9,few,TRBD1,14,TGTGCCAGCAGCGGCGGGACAGGGCGCTACGAGCAGTACTTC,CASSGGTGRYEQYF
TRBJ1-2,TRBV7-9,once,TRBD1,13,TGTGCCAGCAGCTTAGACAGGGGCTATGGCTACACCTTC,CASSLDRGYGYTF
TRBJ1-3,TRBV6-7,NA,NA,14,TGTGCCAACCGGGATGGCCTCACTGGAAACACCATATATTTT,CANRDGLTGNTIYF
TRBJ2-3,TRBV23-1,NA,TRBD2,19,TGCGCCAGCAGCCCGCGAAGTTGGCTAGCGGGAGGGAGCACAGATACGCAGTATTTT,CASSPRSWLAGGSTDTQYF
TRBJ2-7,TRBV3-1/TRBV3-2,NA,TRBD1,11,TGTGCCAGCAGCCCAGGGGGCGAGCAGTACTTC,CASSPGGEQYF
TRBJ1-2,TRBV13,few,NA,11,TGTGCCAGCAGCCCGGGGGGTGGCTACACCTTC,CASSPGGGYTF
TRBJ2-1,TRBV3-1/TRBV3-2,NA,TRBD2,20,TGTGCCAGAAAAGTAACCGGGACTAGCGGGAGGTGCATAAAGGTCAATGAGCAGTTCTTC,CARKVTGTSGRCIKVNEQFF
TRBJ2-1,TRBV7-2,once,NA,15,TGTGCCAGCAGCTCCGGGGGGCCCCTCGGCAATGAGCAGTTCTTC,CASSSGGPLGNEQFF
TRBJ1-1,TRBV11-1,NA,TRBD1,14,TGTGCCAGCAGCTTAGCAGAGGGGGCCACTGAAGCTTTCTTT,CASSLAEGATEAFF
TRBJ1-4,TRBV5-1,NA,TRBD1,15,TGCGCCAGCAGCCCAGGACAGGGGGGTGCTGAAAAACTGTTTTTT,CASSPGQGGAEKLFF
TRBJ1-5,TRBV7-2,NA,NA,15,TGTGCCAGCAGCCCTACAGGAATGGGCAATCAGCCCCAGCATTTT,CASSPTGMGNQPQHF
TRBJ2-1,TRBV28,NA,TRBD1,16,TGTGCCAGCAGTTTCAACACGGGGACAGTCTACAATGAGCAGTTCTTC,CASSFNTGTVYNEQFF
TRBJ1-1,TRBV4-1,NA,TRBD1,16,TGCGCCAGCAGAGATGGACAGGGGAAGATAAACACTGAAGCTTTCTTT,CASRDGQGKINTEAFF
TRBJ2-1,TRBV19,NA,TRBD2,15,TGTGCCACTACTAGCGGGGGACCAGCCTACAATGAGCAGTTCTTC,CATTSGGPAYNEQFF
TRBJ2-7,TRBV2,NA,TRBD1,12,TGTGCCAGCTGGGACAGGGCGGGTGAGCAGTACTTC,CASWDRAGEQYF
TRBJ2-2,TRBV4-1,once,TRBD2,18,TGCGCCAGCAGCCAAGGACTAGCCACCCCTTCGTACACCGGGGAGCTGTTTTTT,CASSQGLATPSYTGELFF
TRBJ2-1,TRBV4-1,NA,TRBD2,17,TGCGCCAGCAGCCAGCGGACTAGCGGAGGCTCCTACAATGAGCAGTTCTTC,CASSQRTSGGSYNEQFF
TRBJ1-4,TRBV2,NA,NA,17,TGTGCCAGCAAAACGAAACGAGCGGGCAGGGAGGAAGAAAAACTGTTTTTT,CASKTKRAGREEEKLFF
TRBJ1-5,TRBV18,NA,NA,13,TGTGCCAGCTCGGCAGGACTCAATCAGCCCCAGCATTTT,CASSAGLNQPQHF
TRBJ1-3,TRBV6-5,once,TRBD1,15,TGTGCCAGCAGCAGGGGGGTACACTCTGGAAACACCATATATTTT,CASSRGVHSGNTIYF
TRBJ1-4,TRBV18,NA,TRBD1,14,TGTGCCAGCTCACTCGGGACAGCTAATGAAAAACTGTTTTTT,CASSLGTANEKLFF